Detailed here is one TCR beta chain. These data originate in a study of blood T cells in healthy people across ages. This CDR3 region has 19 residues. The trim removed 0 bases at V and 5 bases at J, leaving 13 bases unmatched. Per germline, CDR1 LNHNV and CDR2 YYDKDF (reference sequence). Primers used in a second PCR of about 7 to 12 cycles were a sample-barcoded 5' primer and a J-beta primer mix. Every cDNA molecule bore a tag from a template-switch adaptor containing 12 random nucleotides. TCRdb processed the 5' RACE reads anew with MiXCR; each CDR3 protein has one entry. The sample has 1.5 million or so distinct CDR3 sequences, 35% to 45% seen once.

This chain uses TRBV15 with TRBJ2-3, with 11 bases matching TRBD2. The receptor's source is a woman aged 18-29 years in good health. Sequenced input: blood. This chain's CDR3 is CATSRDPRLAGWGEDTQYF. For the CDR3, the DNA is TGTGCCACCAGCAGAGATCCAAGACTAGCGGGATGGGGGGAAGATACGCAGTATTTT.